The 30 T cell receptor beta chains below all came from one sample that was sequenced in a study of Ad26.COV2.S vaccination and SARS-CoV-2 variants. Using immunoSEQ multiplex PCR, the repertoire was profiled, and TCRdb retains in-frame clones only, with some absent. The profile shows approximately 240,000 clones, 70% to 90% of them singletons. Treatment of the sample: some 20 received Ad26.COV2.S at low or high dose, single or two shots; about 5 received placebo; per-sample allocation not given. Material that was analyzed had been drawn on day 63 after the first vaccine or placebo injection. The specimen comprised peripheral blood, sampled in a trial of Ad26.COV2.S vaccine versus placebo. The receptors stem from a person between 18 and 65 years old who received the Ad26.COV2.S COVID-19 vaccine or a placebo.

The chain couples TRBV27 to TRBJ2-3; D gene ambiguous. The CDR3 totals 14 residues. V was cut by 4 bases and J by 1 base, with 9 bases left in between. Germline V gene sequence: CDR1 MNHEY, CDR2 SMNVEV (reference sequence). The DNA of the CDR3 is TGTGCCAGCAGTTACTTAGCCGGCACAGATACGCAGTATTTT. It is translated as CASSYLAGTDTQYF.

The chain carries TRBV3-1 (or the pseudogene TRBV3-2) and TRBJ2-7; 9 nucleotides line up with TRBD2. V was pared by 1 base and J by 1 base, with 8 bases of the junction left unmatched. The germline gives CDR1 LGHDT, CDR2 YNNKEL (reference sequence). The length of the CDR3 is 17 residues. DNA for the CDR3: TGTGCCAGCAGCCAAGGTACTAGCGGGCCTCTTTCCTACGAGCAGTACTTC. Its protein product is CASSQGTSGPLSYEQYF.

The chain combines TRBV5-1 with TRBJ2-7; D is possibly TRBD1 (6 bases). V lost 7 bases and J 3 bases, leaving 11 bases between the germline ends. Germline values: CDR1 SGHRS, CDR2 YFSETQ. This CDR3 has 12 amino acids. Written as DNA, the CDR3 is TGCGCCAGCCGGCAGGGGAGCTACGAGCAGTACTTC. Its protein product is CASRQGSYEQYF. Full variable domain (outside the CDR3, taken from reference TRBV5-1 and TRBJ2-7): KAGVTQTPRYLIKTRGQQVTLSCSPISGHRSVSWYQQTPGQGLQFLFEYFSETQRNKGNFPGRFSGRQFSNSRSEMNVSTLELGDSALYLCASRQGSYEQYFGPGTRLTVT.

The V and J genes are TRBV7-2 and TRBJ1-4, with no clear D. The CDR3 length is 14 residues. Trimming left V 0 bases short and J 10 bases short, with 12 bases between. Germline CDR1 SGHTA, CDR2 FQGNSA. The CDR3 DNA follows: TGTGCCAGCAGCTTAGCACCCGCCCTGGGAAAACTGTTTTTT. Protein sequence: CASSLAPALGKLFF.

The chain employs TRBV7-9 and TRBJ2-4, with D possibly being TRBD1 or TRBD2 (6 bases each). Germline assignment: CDR1 SEHNR and CDR2 FQNEAQ (reference sequence). V lost 0 bases, J lost 7 bases, and 10 bases lay in between. The CDR3 has 14 amino acids. The CDR3 loop reads CASSLAGGQNIQYF. The CDR3 DNA follows: TGTGCCAGCAGCTTAGCGGGGGGCCAGAACATTCAGTACTTC.

The V gene is TRBV7-9, the J gene TRBJ2-5; 13 bases line up with TRBD2. The CDR3 has 16 amino acids. The germline gives CDR1 SEHNR, CDR2 FQNEAQ (reference sequence). After removal of 1 base from V and 5 bases from J, the junction contained 4 bases not matched to a gene. CDR3 nucleotide sequence: TGTGCCAGCAGCTTAGACGGACTAGCGGGAGCCGAGACCCAGTACTTC. Its translation is CASSLDGLAGAETQYF. Combining the CDR3 with reference TRBV7-9 and TRBJ2-5 gives the whole variable domain DTGVSQNPRHKITKRGQNVTFRCDPISEHNRLYWYRQTLGQGPEFLTYFQNEAQLEKSRLLSDRFSAERPKGSFSTLEIQRTEQGDSAMYLCASSLDGLAGAETQYFGPGTRLLVL.

This chain uses TRBV25-1 with TRBJ1-2; possible D gene TRBD1, 5 bases. Germline V lookup: CDR1 MGHDK, CDR2 SYGVNS. The CDR3 has 15 residues. Deletions cut 4 bases from V and 5 bases from J, with 17 bases between. This CDR3 reads CASSAPGRRLYGYTF. The DNA for the CDR3 is TGTGCCAGCAGTGCCCCGGGACGGAGACTATATGGCTACACCTTC.

The sample holds one count of this clone. V gene TRBV7-9 combines with J gene TRBJ1-2, with no clear D. CDR3 size: 13 residues. Germline assignment: CDR1 SEHNR and CDR2 FQNEAQ (reference sequence). The V end lost 2 bases, the J end lost 4 bases, and 8 bases lay between the germline ends. The CDR3, as DNA: TGTGCCAGCAGCTTAATCCCGGGCTATGGCTACACCTTC. Its protein is CASSLIPGYGYTF.

The rearrangement joins TRBV7-8 to TRBJ2-1; tentatively, D is TRBD1 (6 bases). The CDR3 is 14 residues long. V lost 3 bases, J lost 7 bases, and 13 bases lay in between. From germline, CDR1 is SGHVS and CDR2 FQNEAQ. The CDR3: CASSFSTGTNEQFF. The CDR3 coding sequence is TGTGCCAGCAGCTTCAGCACAGGGACGAATGAGCAGTTCTTC.

Ten or more counts support this clone. V and J are TRBV7-9 and TRBJ2-1, with TRBD2 matching 8 bases. After removal of 1 base from V and 4 bases from J, the junction contained 6 bases not matched to a gene. This CDR3 region has 16 residues. In germline, CDR1 is SEHNR, CDR2 FQNEAQ (reference sequence). The CDR3, as DNA: TGTGCCAGCAGCTTAGTGGCTAGCGGGTTTTACAATGAGCAGTTCTTC. Protein sequence: CASSLVASGFYNEQFF.

The J gene is TRBJ1-5, the V gene TRBV6-6; tentative D call: TRBD1 (5 bases). CDR3 length: 13 amino acids. The ends were cut back, 7 bases at V and 5 bases at J, with 12 bases in the middle. CDR1 is MNHNY, CDR2 SVGAGI, per germline (reference sequence). The CDR3, as DNA: TGTGCCAGCATCCGGGGCCCCGATCAGCCCCAGCATTTT. Translating it yields CASIRGPDQPQHF.

In regard to this clone: The same CDR3 can be traced to other DNA sequences in this sample. CDR3 DNA sequence: TGTGCCAGCAGTTACCGCTCGGGCACTGAAGCTTTCTTT. It is translated as CASSYRSGTEAFF. The chain couples TRBV6-5 to TRBJ1-1; D is undetermined. Germline CDR1 and CDR2: MNHEY and SVGAGI. The CDR3 loop spans 13 amino acids. Between the trimmed V and J ends, which lost 2 bases and 4 bases, there was a span of 8 bases.

The chain carries TRBV5-4 and TRBJ2-7; weak D call: TRBD2 (5 bases). CDR1 and CDR2 (germline): SGHNT, YYREEE (reference sequence). CDR3 length: 14 residues. V dropped 4 bases and J dropped 7 bases, with 18 bases sitting between them. CDR3 DNA: TGTGCCAGCAGCCCACAAGGGCTAGCAGAAGAGCAGTACTTC. This sequence encodes CASSPQGLAEEQYF.

This rearrangement joins TRBV27 to TRBJ1-2; no firm D call. The CDR3 is made up of 15 amino acids. Germline V gene sequence: CDR1 MNHEY, CDR2 SMNVEV (reference sequence). V shed 6 bases and J shed 5 bases, with 19 bases lying between them. CDR3 residues: CASRRREVGIYGYTF. Here the CDR3 DNA reads TGTGCCAGCAGAAGGAGGGAAGTCGGGATATATGGCTACACCTTC.

The chain links TRBV24-1 to TRBJ2-2, with 8 nucleotides matching TRBD1. The J segment lost 1 base and the V segment lost 4 bases, leaving 4 bases of the junction unmatched. The CDR3 is 16 residues long. Germline V gene data show CDR1 as KGHDR and CDR2 as SFDVKD. CDR3 coding DNA: TGTGCCACCAGTGACCCTGGGACAGGGAACACCGGGGAGCTGTTTTTT. This sequence encodes CATSDPGTGNTGELFF.

This clone has only one observation. The V gene is TRBV28, the J gene TRBJ1-1; D may be TRBD1 (6 bases). V shed 5 bases and J shed 1 base, with 17 bases lying between them. The CDR3 consists of 16 residues. Germline CDR1 reads MDHEN; CDR2 reads SYDVKM. This CDR3 is CASSPLRQATNTEAFF. The CDR3 DNA reads as TGTGCCAGCAGTCCATTACGACAGGCTACGAACACTGAAGCTTTCTTT.

This sequence joins TRBV2 and TRBJ2-7, with 7 bases lining up with TRBD1. The CDR3 extends over 13 amino acids. The ends lost 8 bases at V and 3 bases at J; junction bases unmatched: 7. CDR1 is SNHLY, CDR2 FYNNEI, per germline. The CDR3 loop reads CASGRDRDYEQYF. DNA for the CDR3: TGTGCCAGCGGCCGGGACAGAGACTACGAGCAGTACTTC. The whole variable domain, remainder taken from reference TRBV2 and TRBJ2-7, is EPEVTQTPSHQVTQMGQEVILRCVPISNHLYFYWYRQILGQKVEFLVSFYNNEISEKSEIFDDQFSVERPDGSNFTLKIRSTKLEDSAMYFCASGRDRDYEQYFGPGTRLTVT.

CDR3: CAWSLSGLGNSPLHF. The CDR3 DNA is TGTGCCTGGAGTCTCTCAGGGCTAGGGAATTCACCCCTCCACTTT. The chain links TRBV30 to TRBJ1-6; possibly TRBD1 for D (5 bases). This CDR3 has 15 residues. Germline V lookup: CDR1 GTSNPN, CDR2 SVGIG (reference sequence). V lost 2 bases, J lost 7 bases, and 15 bases lay in between.

The chain employs TRBV5-4 and TRBJ1-2; D possibly corresponds to TRBD1 (5 bases). Trimming pared 5 bases from V and 2 bases from J, leaving 10 bases between. The CDR3 loop spans 13 amino acids. Germline V lookup: CDR1 SGHNT, CDR2 YYREEE (reference sequence). In DNA form, the CDR3 reads TGTGCCAGCAGGCCCGACAGCAACTATGGCTACACCTTC. The encoded protein is CASRPDSNYGYTF.

The rearrangement uses TRBV6-6 and TRBJ2-1, with D possibly TRBD1 on 5 matching bases. Deletions cut 8 bases from V and 6 bases from J, with 14 bases between. CDR1 and CDR2 (germline): MNHNY, SVGAGI (reference sequence). This CDR3 is built from 13 residues. CDR3 amino acids: CASAIIRGNEQFF. The DNA of the CDR3 is TGTGCCAGCGCCATTATTAGGGGCAATGAGCAGTTCTTC.

V gene TRBV5-1 combines with J gene TRBJ2-5; 7 bases map to TRBD1. The CDR3 consists of 15 residues. Germline V lookup: CDR1 SGHRS, CDR2 YFSETQ. The junction had 7 bases not matched to a gene; V was cut back by 0 bases and J by 5 bases. The CDR3 here is CASSLDRGWQETQYF. In DNA, the CDR3 is TGCGCCAGCAGCTTGGACAGGGGATGGCAGGAGACCCAGTACTTC. Variable domain in full (rest from reference TRBV5-1 and TRBJ2-5): KAGVTQTPRYLIKTRGQQVTLSCSPISGHRSVSWYQQTPGQGLQFLFEYFSETQRNKGNFPGRFSGRQFSNSRSEMNVSTLELGDSALYLCASSLDRGWQETQYFGPGTRLLVL.

The V and J genes are TRBV5-4 and TRBJ2-3, with 10 nucleotides matching TRBD2. V shed 0 bases and J 7 bases; nucleotides not matched to a gene: 2. CDR3 length equals 14 residues. Germline CDR1 is SGHNT and CDR2 is YYREEE (reference sequence). As DNA, the CDR3 is TGTGCCAGCAGCTTGGGACTAGCGGGTAATACGCAGTATTTT. This encodes CASSLGLAGNTQYF.

The V call is TRBV15, the J call TRBJ2-7; tentative D call: TRBD2 (7 bases). This CDR3 is 13 amino acids long. Trimming stripped 4 bases from V and 4 bases from J, with 11 bases between. From germline, CDR1 is LNHNV and CDR2 YYDKDF (reference sequence). In DNA form, the CDR3 reads TGTGCCACCAGCACCAGGGGAGGGTACGAGCAGTACTTC. Amino acid sequence: CATSTRGGYEQYF.

The rearrangement joins TRBV11-2 to TRBJ2-3; D is unresolved. V was cut by 1 base and J by 4 bases, with 3 bases left in between. CDR3 length: 12 residues. CDR1 is SGHAT, CDR2 FQNNGV, per germline. CDR3 sequence (DNA): TGTGCCAGCAGCTTAGGAGCAGATACGCAGTATTTT. Its protein is CASSLGADTQYF.

The chain carries TRBV11-2 and TRBJ1-2; D uncertain. This CDR3 has 13 amino acids. V was cut by 5 bases and J by 4 bases, with 11 bases left in between. Germline assignment: CDR1 SGHAT and CDR2 FQNNGV. The CDR3 loop is CASSPLEGYGYTF. The CDR3 bases are TGTGCCAGCAGCCCCTTGGAGGGCTATGGCTACACCTTC. The full variable domain, rest sourced from reference TRBV11-2 and TRBJ1-2, is EAGVAQSPRYKIIEKRQSVAFWCNPISGHATLYWYQQILGQGPKLLIQFQNNGVVDDSQLPKDRFSAERLKGVDSTLKIQPAKLEDSAVYLCASSPLEGYGYTFGSGTRLTVV.

The gene calls are TRBV5-6 and TRBJ2-5, with D perhaps matching TRBD1 (7 bases). The length of the CDR3 is 12 residues. Germline CDR1 and CDR2: SGHDT and YYEEEE. V dropped 6 bases and J dropped 2 bases, with 8 bases sitting between them. The CDR3 coding sequence is TGTGCCAGCACAGGGGGGCAAGAGACCCAGTACTTC. This encodes CASTGGQETQYF.

This chain connects TRBV6-5 to TRBJ2-1; unclear D gene. CDR1 and CDR2 from the germline V gene are MNHEY and SVGAGI. Trimming cost V 5 bases and J 10 bases, with 21 bases left between them. The CDR3 is 15 residues long. CDR3 amino acids: CASSTIPLGSREQFF. CDR3 nucleotide sequence: TGTGCCAGCAGTACGATCCCCCTCGGTAGCAGGGAGCAGTTCTTC.

J is TRBJ2-1 and V is TRBV30, with D perhaps given as TRBD1 or TRBD2 (5 bases each). The CDR3 is 12 residues long. CDR1 is GTSNPN and CDR2 is SVGIG in the germline V gene (reference sequence). V was pared by 0 bases and J by 14 bases, with 14 bases between. The CDR3 sequence is CAWSVLGAAKFF. The CDR3 nucleotides read TGTGCCTGGAGTGTACTAGGGGCCGCCAAGTTCTTC.

V usage is TRBV7-2 and J usage is TRBJ2-7, with no clear D. CDR3 length equals 14 residues. Trimming took 3 bases from V and 3 from J, leaving 12 bases between them. Germline assignment: CDR1 SGHTA and CDR2 FQGNSA. The CDR3 reads CASSLDAGHYEQYF. The DNA of the CDR3 is TGTGCCAGCAGCTTGGACGCAGGTCACTACGAGCAGTACTTC. The full variable domain, in which reference TRBV7-2 and TRBJ2-7 provide the parts outside the CDR3, is GAGVSQSPSNKVTEKGKDVELRCDPISGHTALYWYRQSLGQGLEFLIYFQGNSAPDKSGLPSDRFSAERTGGSVSTLTIQRTQQEDSAVYLCASSLDAGHYEQYFGPGTRLTVT.

The table lists this clone with a count of one. The chain carries TRBV4-2 and TRBJ2-7; no clear D. This CDR3 has 13 residues. Trimming removed 1 base from V and 3 bases from J, with 7 bases in between. Germline CDR1 reads LGHNA; CDR2 reads YNFKEQ. DNA for the CDR3: TGTGCCAGCAGCCAAGGCTCAGACTACGAGCAGTACTTC. Translating it yields CASSQGSDYEQYF.